Listed below are T cell receptor beta chains from one sample, sequenced in a study of T cell responses to AZD1222 COVID-19 vaccine. Sequencing used immunoSEQ multiplex PCR; TCRdb keeps in-frame clones, though not all of them. This sample has approximately 170,000 clones, with more than 85% found just once. Sequencing used peripheral blood, obtained on day 0 of AZD1222 vaccination. These receptors all come from an adult in good health. Each CDR3 is given with its conserved first and last residue. The D gene is left open where the match is weak. A clone size is listed for some rows: how often the clone was seen (once, few, many), or a class if it is expanded.

clone_size d_call j_call v_call cdr3_aa cdr3_nt
- TRBD2 TRBJ2-2 TRBV4-3 CASSHLVLAGSGELFF TGCGCCAGCAGCCACTTGGTACTAGCGGGATCCGGGGAGCTGTTTTTT
- - TRBJ1-1 TRBV13 CASSYGANTEAFF TGTGCCAGCAGTTATGGTGCGAACACTGAAGCTTTCTTT
few - TRBJ1-6 TRBV15 CATSRDADNSPLHF TGTGCCACCAGCAGAGATGCAGATAATTCACCCCTCCACTTT
- TRBD1 TRBJ1-2 TRBV5-1 CASSLGQGRSYTF TGCGCCAGCAGCTTGGGACAGGGTAGGAGCTACACCTTC
- - TRBJ2-7 TRBV5-4 CASSLGEINEQYF TGTGCCAGCAGCTTAGGGGAGATCAACGAGCAGTACTTC
- TRBD1 TRBJ2-1 TRBV6-4 CASSDGGGTGGVAGGPHSYNEQFF TGTGCCAGCAGTGACGGGGGAGGGACAGGGGGCGTCGCGGGAGGGCCTCACTCCTACAATGAGCAGTTCTTC
- - TRBJ1-2 TRBV28 CASSLGGRFGYTF TGTGCCAGCAGCCTGGGGGGGCGGTTTGGCTACACCTTC
- TRBD1 TRBJ1-1 TRBV7-3 CASSPGTGGGGMNTEAFF TGTGCCAGCAGCCCAGGGACAGGGGGCGGAGGGATGAACACTGAAGCTTTCTTT
- - TRBJ1-6 TRBV11-3 CASSLEGMGVSGSPLHF TGTGCCAGCAGCTTAGAGGGGATGGGGGTATCGGGATCACCCCTCCACTTT
- - TRBJ1-3 TRBV7-8 CASSSPKGTRPLPGNTIYF TGTGCCAGCAGCTCCCCCAAGGGGACGCGACCACTACCTGGAAACACCATATATTTT
- - TRBJ2-1 TRBV7-2 CASRESQTHNEQFF TGTGCCAGCAGGGAGTCCCAAACCCACAATGAGCAGTTCTTC
- - TRBJ2-7 TRBV28 CASSFDPTYEQYF TGTGCCAGCAGTTTTGACCCTACCTACGAGCAGTACTTC
- - TRBJ1-1 TRBV12-3/TRBV12-4 CASSRNGAAEAFF TGTGCCAGCAGTCGTAACGGGGCGGCTGAAGCTTTCTTT
- TRBD1 TRBJ1-3 TRBV5-5 CASSQVTGSGNTIYF TGTGCCAGCAGCCAAGTGACAGGGTCTGGAAACACCATATATTTT
- - TRBJ2-1 TRBV25-1 CASSDMSSYNEQFF TGTGCCAGCAGTGACATGAGCTCCTACAATGAGCAGTTCTTC
few TRBD2 TRBJ2-1 TRBV28 CASSLPSGYNEQFF TGTGCCAGCAGCCTACCTAGCGGTTACAATGAGCAGTTCTTC
- - TRBJ2-2 TRBV30 CAWKADYTGELFF TGTGCCTGGAAGGCGGATTACACCGGGGAGCTGTTTTTT
- TRBD1 TRBJ2-3 TRBV7-3 CATRGTDTQYF TGTGCCACCAGGGGGACAGATACGCAGTATTTT
- - TRBJ1-1 TRBV27 CASSFGSEVVFF TGTGCCAGCAGTTTTGGATCTGAAGTGGTTTTCTTT
- - TRBJ1-1 TRBV6-5 CASSYLRYTEAFF TGTGCCAGCAGTTACTTGCGCTACACTGAAGCTTTCTTT
- - TRBJ2-1 TRBV5-5 CASSPNSGAYNEQFF TGTGCCAGCAGCCCAAATAGCGGAGCCTACAATGAGCAGTTCTTC
- - TRBJ2-1 TRBV10-3 CAISESWNEQFF TGTGCCATCAGTGAGAGCTGGAATGAGCAGTTCTTC
- - TRBJ2-7 TRBV7-3 CASSLGPGSEQYF TGTGCCAGCAGCTTAGGTCCGGGAAGCGAGCAGTACTTC
- - TRBJ2-7 TRBV7-2 CASSLTPYEQYF TGTGCCAGCAGCTTAACGCCCTACGAGCAGTACTTC
- - TRBJ2-7 TRBV20-1 CSVAAGREQYF TGCAGTGTCGCTGCGGGGCGCGAGCAGTACTTC
- TRBD2 TRBJ2-7 TRBV7-9 CASSTAGTRKYF TGTGCCAGCAGCACCGCCGGGACTAGAAAGTACTTC
- TRBD2 TRBJ2-2 TRBV9 CASSGPSGRAHTGELFF TGTGCCAGCAGCGGACCTAGCGGGAGGGCCCACACCGGGGAGCTGTTTTTT
once - TRBJ2-5 TRBV6-5 CASSAIGPGETQYF TGTGCCAGCAGCGCCATCGGGCCCGGGGAGACCCAGTACTTC
- - TRBJ1-5 TRBV12-3/TRBV12-4 CASSLNGFQPQHF TGTGCCAGCAGTTTAAATGGGTTCCAGCCCCAGCATTTT
- - TRBJ2-2 TRBV7-3 CASGGRVPGELFF TGTGCCTCTGGCGGCAGGGTCCCCGGGGAGCTGTTTTTT
- - TRBJ2-5 TRBV9 CASSLNGQETQYF TGTGCCAGCAGCCTCAACGGCCAAGAGACCCAGTACTTC
- - TRBJ2-2 TRBV5-5 CASSLGQPYTGELFF TGTGCCAGCAGCCTGGGGCAGCCCTACACCGGGGAGCTGTTTTTT
- TRBD2 TRBJ2-7 TRBV7-8 CASSFPGLAGVQSYEQYF TGTGCCAGCAGCTTTCCGGGACTAGCGGGAGTACAGTCCTACGAGCAGTACTTC
- TRBD2 TRBJ2-1 TRBV9 CASSPQTSGSSYNEQFF TGTGCCAGCAGCCCTCAGACTAGCGGGAGCTCCTACAATGAGCAGTTCTTC
- - TRBJ1-6 TRBV7-3 CASSKQSYNSPLHF TGTGCCAGCAGCAAACAAAGCTATAATTCACCCCTCCACTTT
- - TRBJ2-7 TRBV30 CAWSVLGREIYEQYF TGTGCCTGGAGTGTATTGGGCAGGGAGATTTACGAGCAGTACTTC
few - TRBJ2-7 TRBV12-1 CASDAPQGARKRLYEQYF TGTGCCAGCGACGCCCCCCAGGGGGCGAGGAAACGGCTCTACGAGCAGTACTTC
- - TRBJ2-6 TRBV28 CASNNGAGWANVLTF TGTGCCAGCAATAATGGGGCGGGGTGGGCCAACGTCCTGACTTTC
- - TRBJ2-7 TRBV9 CASSGGDTYYEQYF TGTGCCAGCAGCGGTGGTGATACTTATTACGAGCAGTACTTC
- TRBD1 TRBJ2-7 TRBV12-5 CASGSSPGTGGKYEQYF TGTGCTAGTGGTTCAAGCCCGGGGACAGGGGGGAAATACGAGCAGTACTTC
- - TRBJ2-3 TRBV7-2 CASSRRVYSSTDTQYF TGTGCCAGCAGCAGGCGGGTTTACTCTAGCACAGATACGCAGTATTTT
- - TRBJ1-5 TRBV28 CASKLGGRNQPQHF TGTGCCAGCAAACTCGGGGGGCGGAATCAGCCCCAGCATTTT
- - TRBJ2-3 TRBV13 CASRLSQSDTQYF TGTGCCAGCAGACTTAGCCAGTCAGATACGCAGTATTTT
- TRBD1 TRBJ2-2 TRBV5-1 CASSLTGTEGELFF TGCGCCAGCAGCTTAACCGGGACAGAAGGGGAGCTGTTTTTT
- - TRBJ1-4 TRBV7-2 CASTSGGKAEKLFF TGTGCCAGCACCTCGGGTGGGAAGGCTGAAAAACTGTTTTTT
- TRBD1 TRBJ1-1 TRBV19 CASSTGQGMEAFF TGTGCCAGTAGCACAGGACAGGGAATGGAAGCTTTCTTT
- - TRBJ2-7 TRBV28 CASSFSGRTSYEQYF TGTGCCAGCAGTTTTTCCGGACGAACCTCCTACGAGCAGTACTTC
once - TRBJ1-6 TRBV6-2/TRBV6-3 CASSYEDNSPLHF TGTGCCAGCAGTTACGAGGATAATTCACCCCTCCACTTT
- TRBD2 TRBJ2-7 TRBV7-2 CASSLLRGRANEQYF TGTGCCAGCAGCTTACTTCGCGGGAGAGCCAACGAGCAGTACTTC
- - TRBJ2-7 TRBV6-5 CASLVRDKSYEQYF TGTGCCAGCCTTGTCAGGGACAAATCCTACGAGCAGTACTTC
- - TRBJ1-4 TRBV7-2 CASSKKTGATNEKLFF TGTGCCAGCAGCAAAAAGACGGGAGCAACTAATGAAAAACTGTTTTTT
- - TRBJ1-2 TRBV19 CASSISRELGYTF TGTGCCAGTAGTATCTCTCGGGAGTTAGGCTACACCTTC
- - TRBJ2-1 TRBV14 CASSQDLKFPRFYNEQFF TGTGCCAGCAGCCAAGACTTGAAGTTCCCAAGGTTCTACAATGAGCAGTTCTTC
- TRBD1 TRBJ1-6 TRBV6-5 CASSSDRANSPLHF TGTGCCAGCAGTTCGGACAGGGCCAATTCACCCCTCCACTTT
- - TRBJ1-5 TRBV5-6 CASSLRDGYNQPQHF TGTGCCAGCAGCTTGCGCGACGGATACAATCAGCCCCAGCATTTT
- - TRBJ1-1 TRBV9 CASSTRGGETEAFF TGTGCCAGCAGCACCCGGGGGGGCGAGACTGAAGCTTTCTTT
- TRBD2 TRBJ2-1 TRBV6-5 CASSQTSGTYNEQFF TGTGCCAGCAGCCAGACTAGCGGAACCTACAATGAGCAGTTCTTC
- - TRBJ2-1 TRBV20-1 CSASLGNEQFF TGCAGTGCAAGCCTTGGGAATGAGCAGTTCTTC
- TRBD1 TRBJ2-2 TRBV2 CASSRTGGWDGELFF TGTGCCAGCAGTCGTACAGGGGGCTGGGACGGGGAGCTGTTTTTT